The 28 T cell receptor beta chains below all came from one sample that was sequenced in a study of T cells after yellow fever vaccination. From the 5' RACE reads, TCRdb called clonotypes with MiXCR, one entry per CDR3 protein. The table has approximately 510,000 distinct CDR3 sequences, 20% to 25% seen once; the top ten hold about 17%. The source material was PBMCs, sampled 20 to 25 days after the first yellow fever vaccination. All receptors derive from a man younger than 35 who received the YFV17D yellow fever vaccine.

This clonotype was seen only a few times. V is TRBV4-3 and J is TRBJ1-1, with 8 bases identical to TRBD1. Losses at the gene ends were 3 bases for V and 5 bases for J; bases not matched to a gene: 8. Germline V CDR1 and CDR2: LGHNA, YSLEER. The CDR3 runs to 15 residues. The CDR3 sequence is CASSQKSGGWTEAFF. The CDR3, as DNA: TGCGCCAGCAGCCAGAAATCAGGGGGCTGGACTGAAGCTTTCTTT.

This clonotype has ten or more counts. This chain joins TRBV29-1 and TRBJ2-1, with 11 bases fitting TRBD2. Per the germline V gene, CDR1 is SQVTM and CDR2 is ANQGSEA. V lost 6 bases and J lost 4; bases outside the gene matches: 5. The CDR3 contains 14 residues. CDR3 residues: CSVTTSGKYNEQFF. In nucleotides, the CDR3 is TGCAGCGTAACGACTAGCGGGAAATACAATGAGCAGTTCTTC.

This rearrangement joins TRBV6-1 to TRBJ2-3; 8 bases are shared with TRBD2. V dropped 5 bases and J dropped 5; count of bases not matched to a gene: 18. The CDR3 has 18 amino acids. Germline lookup yields CDR1 MNHNS and CDR2 SASEGT. Here the CDR3 DNA reads TGTGCCAGCAGTCTTAACAAACTAGCGGTGGGCCGGGGAGATACGCAGTATTTT. This translates into CASSLNKLAVGRGDTQYF.

This clonotype came up many times. The V and J genes are TRBV6-5 and TRBJ1-1; TRBD1 might be the D (6 bases). The CDR3 loop spans 17 amino acids. V lost 0 bases to trimming and J lost 2 bases, with 16 bases between them. Germline lookup yields CDR1 MNHEY and CDR2 SVGAGI. CDR3 protein: CASSYSIWDTLNTEAFF. Written as DNA, the CDR3 is TGTGCCAGCAGTTACTCGATCTGGGACACCCTAAACACTGAAGCTTTCTTT.

The rearrangement links TRBV12-3 or TRBV12-4 to TRBJ2-2, with D perhaps assigned TRBD1 or TRBD2 (6 bases each). The CDR3 sequence is 15 residues long. V lost 3 bases and J lost 0, with 8 bases in between. The CDR3 region is CASSFRGPNTGELFF. The CDR3 bases are TGTGCCAGCAGTTTTCGGGGGCCGAACACCGGGGAGCTGTTTTTT.

The J gene is TRBJ1-2, the V gene TRBV20-1; tentative D call: TRBD1 (5 bases). Trimming cost V 6 bases and J 4 bases, with 15 bases left between them. CDR1 is DFQATT, CDR2 SNEGSKA, per germline (reference sequence). The length of the CDR3 is 13 residues. The CDR3, as DNA: TGCAGTGCAAGTCAGGGAGGGTTCTATGGCTACACCTTC. Its protein is CSASQGGFYGYTF.

This clonotype was recorded many times. The chain is built from TRBV18 and TRBJ1-1; D ambiguous. The CDR3 contains 11 residues. Germline CDR1 and CDR2: KGHSH and LQKENI. Trimming stripped 2 bases from V and 7 bases from J, with 5 bases between. CDR3 DNA: TGTGCCAGCTCACCAACTGGTGAAGCTTTCTTT. Residues: CASSPTGEAFF.

The chain combines TRBV27 with TRBJ1-1, with D unresolved. The CDR3 has 14 residues. The germline V gene has CDR1 MNHEY and CDR2 SMNVEV (reference sequence). The V gene lost 5 bases and the J gene lost 1 base, with 11 bases spanning the gap. The CDR3 spells CASSPPHRNTEAFF. The CDR3 nucleotides read TGTGCCAGCAGTCCCCCCCACAGGAACACTGAAGCTTTCTTT.

This clonotype has more than one count but fewer than ten. The chain uses TRBV5-1 and TRBJ1-4; D uncertain. V shed 0 bases and J shed 4 bases, with 7 bases lying between them. Germline loops: CDR1 SGHRS, CDR2 YFSETQ. CDR3 length equals 14 residues. CDR3 loop: CASSLEQLNEKLFF. CDR3 nucleotide sequence: TGCGCCAGCAGCTTGGAACAGCTTAATGAAAAACTGTTTTTT. The full variable domain, rest sourced from reference TRBV5-1 and TRBJ1-4, is KAGVTQTPRYLIKTRGQQVTLSCSPISGHRSVSWYQQTPGQGLQFLFEYFSETQRNKGNFPGRFSGRQFSNSRSEMNVSTLELGDSALYLCASSLEQLNEKLFFGSGTQLSVL.

There are a few counts of this clonotype. V is TRBV6-7 and J is TRBJ2-3; D is perhaps TRBD1 (6 bases). TRBV6-7 is marked as an open reading frame, function uncertain. CDR3 length: 12 amino acids. With 6 bases removed from V and 7 bases from J, the gap between germline ends came to 11 bases. CDR3 protein: CASSQQGHTQYF. The CDR3 DNA follows: TGTGCCAGCAGCCAACAGGGTCATACGCAGTATTTT.

The V and J genes are TRBV6-1 and TRBJ1-2, with D perhaps TRBD1 (5 bases). The V end lost 7 bases, the J end lost 3 bases, and 15 bases lay between the germline ends. The germline gives CDR1 MNHNS, CDR2 SASEGT. The length of the CDR3 is 14 residues. CDR3 sequence: CASTRVGQDYGYTF. In DNA form, the CDR3 reads TGTGCCAGCACCAGGGTAGGGCAGGACTATGGCTACACCTTC.

The rearrangement joins TRBV15 to TRBJ2-3; D is unclear. Germline V CDR1 and CDR2: LNHNV, YYDKDF (reference sequence). CDR3 length: 13 residues. V lost 0 bases to trimming and J lost 4 bases, with 5 bases between them. CDR3 nucleotide sequence: TGTGCCACCAGCAGAGATAGAGCAGATACGCAGTATTTT. It yields the protein CATSRDRADTQYF.

The rearrangement links TRBV24-1 to TRBJ1-1; 11 nucleotides agree with TRBD1. This CDR3 spans 15 amino acids. V trimming: 2 bases; J trimming: 3 bases; junction bases outside the gene matches: 1. Germline V lookup: CDR1 KGHDR, CDR2 SFDVKD. For the CDR3, the DNA is TGTGCCACCAGTGATTCGGGACAGGGGGACACTGAAGCTTTCTTT. Amino acid sequence: CATSDSGQGDTEAFF.

The chain couples TRBV2 to TRBJ2-3, with D possibly being TRBD2 (5 bases). The CDR3 contains 14 residues. Germline-derived CDR1 and CDR2 are SNHLY and FYNNEI. Trimming took off 4 bases at V and 5 bases at J, with 13 bases between the two ends. The CDR3 DNA reads TGTGCCAGCAGTGGTGCGGCCCGGGGAGATACGCAGTATTTT. Its protein product is CASSGAARGDTQYF. The entire variable domain, with the rest obtained from reference TRBV2 and TRBJ2-3, is as follows: EPEVTQTPSHQVTQMGQEVILRCVPISNHLYFYWYRQILGQKVEFLVSFYNNEISEKSEIFDDQFSVERPDGSNFTLKIRSTKLEDSAMYFCASSGAARGDTQYFGPGTRLTVL.

The chain links TRBV7-3 to TRBJ1-1; 12 bases are a match to TRBD1. V lost 6 bases, J lost 6 bases, and 11 bases stayed unmatched. Germline V gene data show CDR1 as SGHTA and CDR2 as FQGTGA. This CDR3 has 16 amino acids. The CDR3 bases are TGTGCCAGCAGTGTCCCGGGACAGGGGGCGGTCGCTGAAGCTTTCTTT. Residues: CASSVPGQGAVAEAFF.

This clonotype was recorded a few times. This chain joins TRBV7-9 and TRBJ1-4, with TRBD1 as a possible D gene (5 bases). The V gene's germline CDR1 is SEHNR and CDR2 FQNEAQ (reference sequence). This CDR3 comprises 15 residues. With 8 bases removed from V and 5 bases from J, the gap between germline ends came to 18 bases. DNA of the CDR3: TGTGCCAGCGGATCCCGGGGCCTAGAGAATGAAAAACTGTTTTTT. Translating it yields CASGSRGLENEKLFF.

This chain links TRBV29-1 with TRBJ1-1, with no clear D. The length of the CDR3 is 10 residues. The V gene lost 4 bases and the J gene lost 7 bases, with 7 bases spanning the gap. CDR1 SQVTM and CDR2 ANQGSEA come from the germline V gene. DNA of the CDR3: TGCAGCGTTGTCCGGGTTGAAGCTTTCTTT. This encodes CSVVRVEAFF.

This clonotype was counted only a few times. This chain links TRBV6-2 or TRBV6-3 with TRBJ2-1; no clear D gene. V lost 5 bases to trimming and J lost 4 bases, with 15 bases between them. The CDR3 has 15 residues. Germline V CDR1 and CDR2: MNHEY, SVGEGT. In nucleotides, the CDR3 is TGTGCCAGCAGTCCCCATGTTGGGGTTTACAATGAGCAGTTCTTC. This encodes CASSPHVGVYNEQFF.

The sample holds a few counts of this clonotype. This chain links TRBV28 with TRBJ1-3, with D hard to call. CDR1 and CDR2 from the germline V gene are MDHEN and SYDVKM. Trimming stripped 6 bases from V and 5 bases from J, with 2 bases between. The CDR3 spans 10 residues. DNA for the CDR3: TGTGCCAGCAGCAGAAACACCATATATTTT. Protein sequence: CASSRNTIYF.

The chain links TRBV5-1 to TRBJ1-1; 9 bases agree with TRBD1. The CDR3 covers 14 residues. Germline V lookup: CDR1 SGHRS, CDR2 YFSETQ. The J segment lost 4 bases and the V segment lost 4 bases, leaving 5 bases of the junction unmatched. The CDR3 nucleotides are TGCGCCAGCAGCCGGGGGACAGGGTTCACTGAAGCTTTCTTT. This encodes CASSRGTGFTEAFF.

The chain employs TRBV7-9 and TRBJ2-7; D ambiguous. Trimming removed 6 bases from V and 3 bases from J, with 9 bases in between. The CDR3 is made up of 12 amino acids. Germline loops: CDR1 SEHNR, CDR2 FQNEAQ (reference sequence). The CDR3 region has the DNA TGTGCCAGCAGAAATGACCACTACGAGCAGTACTTC. This translates into CASRNDHYEQYF.

The V gene is TRBV5-1, the J gene TRBJ1-3; possible D gene TRBD1, 6 bases. The CDR3 runs 13 residues. Trimming stripped 3 bases from V and 8 bases from J, with 12 bases between. Per the germline V gene, CDR1 is SGHRS and CDR2 is YFSETQ. CDR3 bases: TGCGCCAGCAGCTCGGGACAACCGGACACCATATATTTT. Residues: CASSSGQPDTIYF.

The chain uses TRBV19 and TRBJ2-3; 8 nucleotides agree with TRBD1. J was trimmed by 3 bases and V by 10 bases; bases with no gene match: 12. The germline V gene has CDR1 LNHDA and CDR2 SQIVND (reference sequence). The CDR3 spans 15 residues. CDR3 DNA sequence: TGTGCCAACCCACCCACAGGGGGTGAAACAGATACGCAGTATTTT. It is translated as CANPPTGGETDTQYF.

A remark on this clonotype: The junction and the germline gene differ at one end; a read error may be behind it. The rearrangement links TRBV7-9 to TRBJ2-2; TRBD1 is a possible D gene (6 bases). Germline V gene data show CDR1 as SEHNR and CDR2 as FQNEAQ (reference sequence). The CDR3 spans 14 residues. The CDR3 is CASSPQGNAGELFF. CDR3 bases: TGTGCCAGCAGCCCGCAGGGGAACGCCGGGGAGCTGTTTTTT.

The chain joins TRBV6-5 to TRBJ2-5, with a tentative D call TRBD2 (5 bases). CDR1 and CDR2 (germline): MNHEY, SVGAGI. The V and J ends lost 0 bases and 5 bases respectively, with 16 bases between them. The CDR3 consists of 16 residues. The CDR3 DNA reads TGTGCCAGCAGTTACTCGTCTGCGGGCCCAATGGAGACCCAGTACTTC. Its protein product is CASSYSSAGPMETQYF.

This clonotype was observed a few times. The J gene is TRBJ2-7, the V gene TRBV7-9; D is ambiguous. Germline CDR1 is SEHNR and CDR2 is FQNEAQ (reference sequence). Trimming removed 2 bases from V and 0 bases from J, with 14 bases in between. The CDR3 has 16 amino acids. In DNA, the CDR3 is TGTGCCAGCAGCTTATTCGCCGGGCAAGGCTCCTACGAGCAGTACGTC. It encodes CASSLFAGQGSYEQYV.

The chain uses TRBV5-5 and TRBJ1-1; 7 nucleotides match TRBD1. This CDR3 region has 14 residues. V was clipped by 5 bases and J by 4 bases; unmatched bases: 8. The germline V gene encodes CDR1 SGHKS and CDR2 YYEKEE (reference sequence). CDR3 sequence (DNA): TGTGCCAGCAGAGGCCAGGGGGGTCGCACTGAAGCTTTCTTT. Protein: CASRGQGGRTEAFF.

The V call is TRBV28, the J call TRBJ1-6; the D gene is possibly TRBD1 (6 bases). CDR1 and CDR2 (germline): MDHEN, SYDVKM. V was pared by 6 bases and J by 10 bases, with 19 bases between. The CDR3 runs 15 residues. The CDR3 reads CASRPLRGRRSPLHF. CDR3 in DNA: TGTGCCAGCAGGCCCCTAAGGGGGAGGAGGTCACCCCTCCACTTT.